A selection of T cell receptor beta chains follows, all from one sample in a study of early T cells in non-severe SARS-CoV-2 infection. TCRdb ran MiXCR on the 5' RACE reads and lists one entry per CDR3 protein. The repertoire holds 85,000 to 100,000 distinct CDR3 sequences, with approximately 10% as singletons. The source material was whole blood, sampled at baseline. These receptor sequences come from an adult who was a healthcare worker with PCR-confirmed SARS-CoV-2 infection or an uninfected control (not recorded which). The CDR3 runs from the conserved cysteine through the conserved F or W. Each record gives: J gene, D gene, V gene, clone size, CDR3 protein, CDR3 DNA. D genes are given only for firm matches. The size of a clone is reported for some rows only, either as once, few or many, or as a class for expanded clones.

>TRBJ2-3|TRBD2|TRBV11-1|many
CASSPWTSGGWYTQYF
TGTGCCAGCAGCCCGTGGACTAGCGGGGGGTGGTATACGCAGTATTTT
>TRBJ2-2|TRBD2|TRBV5-1|many
CASSLEGLADTGELFF
TGCGCCAGCAGCTTGGAGGGACTAGCGGACACCGGGGAGCTGTTTTTT
>TRBJ2-5|NA|TRBV7-2|NA
CASSSNQETQYF
TGTGCCAGCAGCTCGAACCAAGAGACCCAGTACTTC
>TRBJ2-1|NA|TRBV28|few
CASSIYYNEQFF
TGTGCCAGCAGTATCTACTACAATGAGCAGTTCTTC
>TRBJ1-3|NA|TRBV3-2|NA
CASSQESSSGNTIYF
TGTGCCAGCAGCCAAGAATCATCCTCTGGAAACACCATATATTTT
>TRBJ2-2|TRBD1|TRBV29-1|few
CSVRTGGTGELFF
TGCAGCGTTCGGACAGGGGGAACCGGGGAGCTGTTTTTT
>TRBJ2-1|TRBD2|TRBV4-2|NA
CASSPGLAGGENEQFF
TGTGCCAGCAGCCCTGGACTAGCGGGAGGGGAGAATGAGCAGTTCTTC
>TRBJ2-1|TRBD2|TRBV12-3/TRBV12-4|many
CASSFESSGGAFDEQFF
TGTGCCAGCAGTTTCGAATCTAGCGGGGGGGCTTTCGATGAGCAGTTCTTC
>TRBJ1-2|TRBD1|TRBV30|NA
CAWSSQGQGGYTF
TGTGCCTGGTCTTCACAGGGGCAGGGTGGCTACACCTTC
>TRBJ1-1|NA|TRBV12-3/TRBV12-4|NA
CASSFWGGPEAFF
TGTGCCAGCAGTTTCTGGGGAGGCCCTGAAGCTTTCTTT
>TRBJ2-7|NA|TRBV5-1|NA
CASSRTVQTYERYF
TGCGCCAGCAGCAGGACAGTGCAAACCTACGAGCGGTACTTC
>TRBJ2-7|TRBD1|TRBV7-9|NA
CASSPTGSDAYEQYF
TGTGCCAGCAGCCCGACAGGGTCGGATGCCTACGAGCAGTACTTC
>TRBJ1-1|NA|TRBV27|few
CASSLLQAGTEAFF
TGTGCCAGCAGTTTACTACAGGCGGGAACTGAAGCTTTCTTT
>TRBJ1-4|NA|TRBV12-3/TRBV12-4|NA
CASSFPGNNEKLFF
TGTGCCAGCAGTTTTCCCGGAAATAATGAAAAACTGTTTTTT
>TRBJ2-1|TRBD2|TRBV4-3|NA
CASSQVMFGPGTRLRAYNEQFF
TGCGCCAGCAGCCAAGTAATGTTTGGGCCCGGGACTAGGTTGAGGGCTTACAATGAGCAGTTCTTC
>TRBJ2-3|TRBD2|TRBV20-1|few
CSARESSGRGTDTQYF
TGCAGTGCTAGAGAGTCTAGCGGGAGAGGCACAGATACGCAGTATTTT
>TRBJ2-5|NA|TRBV11-2|NA
CASSLVFGPRGETQYF
TGTGCCAGCAGCTTAGTCTTTGGCCCCCGGGGTGAGACCCAGTACTTC
>TRBJ1-2|NA|TRBV20-1|NA
CSATGHSGDGYTF
TGCAGTGCTACCGGACACTCTGGGGATGGCTACACCTTC
>TRBJ2-3|TRBD2|TRBV3-1|few
CASGPGTSGSADTQYF
TGTGCCAGCGGCCCGGGGACTAGCGGGAGTGCAGATACGCAGTATTTT
>TRBJ2-3|NA|TRBV4-2|few
CASSQGSLGSDTQYF
TGTGCCAGCAGCCAAGGGTCCCTCGGATCAGATACGCAGTATTTT
>TRBJ2-7|NA|TRBV12-3/TRBV12-4|NA
CASSSTWTHEQYF
TGTGCCAGCAGTTCCACATGGACCCACGAGCAGTACTTC
>TRBJ2-7|TRBD1|TRBV29-1|many
CSVVWDRGSYEQYF
TGCAGCGTTGTCTGGGACAGGGGTTCATACGAGCAGTACTTC
>TRBJ2-7|TRBD2|TRBV5-1|few
CASSLRGSGGSSYEQYF
TGCGCCAGCAGCTTGCGAGGGTCTGGCGGGAGCTCCTACGAGCAGTACTTC
>TRBJ2-7|NA|TRBV11-2|many
CASSRSQGRIGEQYF
TGTGCCAGCAGTAGATCACAGGGGAGGATTGGCGAGCAGTACTTC
>TRBJ2-1|TRBD1|TRBV5-5|NA
CASRRAGQGSYNEQFF
TGTGCCAGCAGGCGTGCGGGACAGGGCTCCTACAATGAGCAGTTCTTC
>TRBJ2-2|NA|TRBV7-2|NA
CASSETGGAGELFF
TGTGCCAGCAGCGAGACAGGAGGCGCCGGGGAGCTGTTTTTT
>TRBJ2-2|TRBD2|TRBV11-3|many
CASSSGGGTGELFF
TGTGCCAGCAGCAGTGGGGGGGGCACCGGGGAGCTGTTTTTT
>TRBJ2-7|NA|TRBV7-8|NA
CASSHQTYEQYF
TGTGCCAGCAGCCACCAGACCTACGAGCAGTACTTC
>TRBJ2-7|NA|TRBV29-1|many
CSVATSEQYF
TGCAGCGTTGCCACTAGCGAGCAGTACTTC
>TRBJ1-2|NA|TRBV6-6|NA
CASSSYYGYTF
TGTGCCAGCAGTTCCTATTATGGCTACACCTTC
>TRBJ2-7|NA|TRBV24-1|many
CATSEPGLEQYF
TGTGCCACCAGTGAACCCGGACTAGAGCAGTACTTC
>TRBJ1-2|TRBD1|TRBV20-1|many
CSARGDRDYGYTF
TGCAGTGCTAGGGGGGACAGGGACTATGGCTACACCTTC
>TRBJ2-2|NA|TRBV29-1|NA
CSVAPQVPGELFF
TGCAGCGTCGCGCCCCAGGTCCCCGGGGAGCTGTTTTTT
>TRBJ2-2|NA|TRBV19|NA
CASSILARNTGELFF
TGTGCCAGTAGTATCCTAGCGAGGAACACCGGGGAGCTGTTTTTT
>TRBJ2-7|NA|TRBV19|NA
CASSIVVDSSYEQYF
TGTGCCAGTAGTATAGTTGTGGACAGCTCCTACGAGCAGTACTTC
>TRBJ2-6|NA|TRBV6-2/TRBV6-3|NA
CASSYLGGPGANVLTF
TGTGCCAGCAGTTATCTGGGGGGCCCTGGGGCCAACGTCCTGACTTTC
>TRBJ2-3|TRBD1|TRBV6-6|NA
CASRTGVSTDTQYF
TGTGCCAGCAGAACAGGGGTTAGCACAGATACGCAGTATTTT
>TRBJ2-7|NA|TRBV19|many
CASSIWGGEQYF
TGTGCCAGTAGTATATGGGGCGGCGAGCAGTACTTC
>TRBJ1-6|NA|TRBV20-1|few
CSARDWGERGSPLHF
TGCAGTGCTAGAGATTGGGGAGAACGGGGTTCACCCCTCCACTTT
>TRBJ1-3|NA|TRBV5-1|NA
CASSLLDSGNTIYF
TGCGCCAGCAGCTTGTTGGACAGTGGAAACACCATATATTTT
>TRBJ2-7|TRBD2|TRBV20-1|few
CSTLSSGGSYEQYF
TGCAGTACCCTATCTAGCGGGGGCTCCTACGAGCAGTACTTC
>TRBJ2-1|NA|TRBV5-1|many
CASSLSYNEQFF
TGCGCCAGCAGCTTGTCCTACAATGAGCAGTTCTTC
>TRBJ1-2|NA|TRBV19|NA
CASSLDPPYGYTF
TGTGCCAGTAGTCTCGACCCTCCCTATGGCTACACCTTC
>TRBJ2-7|NA|TRBV12-3/TRBV12-4|many
CASSKDEREQYF
TGTGCCAGCAGTAAGGATGAGCGGGAGCAGTACTTC
>TRBJ2-2|NA|TRBV5-1|many
CASRADTNTGELFF
TGCGCCAGCAGGGCGGACACAAACACCGGGGAGCTGTTTTTT
>TRBJ2-1|NA|TRBV4-3|few
CASSQGNKYNEQFF
TGCGCCAGCAGCCAAGGGAACAAGTACAATGAGCAGTTCTTC
>TRBJ2-1|TRBD2|TRBV2|few
CASSWGASGRSEQFF
TGTGCCAGCAGTTGGGGGGCTAGCGGGAGAAGTGAGCAGTTCTTC
>TRBJ2-7|TRBD1|TRBV6-2/TRBV6-3|few
CASSTDRGPYEQYF
TGTGCCAGCAGTACGGACAGGGGGCCCTACGAGCAGTACTTC
>TRBJ2-6|NA|TRBV30|few
CASATRGGANVLTF
TGTGCCTCCGCCACCCGTGGGGGGGCCAACGTCCTGACTTTC
>TRBJ2-1|NA|TRBV20-1|many
CSARVRQDEQFF
TGCAGTGCTAGAGTTAGACAGGATGAGCAGTTCTTC
>TRBJ1-3|NA|TRBV10-3|many
CAISGTGASSGNTIYF
TGTGCCATCAGTGGGACCGGGGCGAGCTCTGGAAACACCATATATTTT